This T cell receptor (beta chain) was sequenced during a study of blood T cell repertoires in COVID-19. Across the whole study: From T cells, B-cell-depleted T cells, or PBMCs came the material, which was cDNA or gDNA.

Only in-frame clones appear in the TCRdb table, and some are missing; sequencing was by immunoSEQ multiplex PCR. The profile shows about 180,000 clones, over 80% of them singletons. Trimming removed 10 bases from V and 0 bases from J, with 13 bases in between. Germline CDR1 is SEHNR and CDR2 is FQNEAQ (reference sequence). This CDR3 spans 15 amino acids. The sample was peripheral blood. The source of this sequence is a woman aged 40 to 55 with COVID-19, enrolled during active disease. The chain has TRBV7-9 and TRBJ2-6; D is perhaps TRBD2 (5 bases). The CDR3: CAKGDFSSGANVLTF. CDR3 DNA: TGTGCCAAGGGAGATTTTAGCTCTGGGGCCAACGTCCTGACTTTC.